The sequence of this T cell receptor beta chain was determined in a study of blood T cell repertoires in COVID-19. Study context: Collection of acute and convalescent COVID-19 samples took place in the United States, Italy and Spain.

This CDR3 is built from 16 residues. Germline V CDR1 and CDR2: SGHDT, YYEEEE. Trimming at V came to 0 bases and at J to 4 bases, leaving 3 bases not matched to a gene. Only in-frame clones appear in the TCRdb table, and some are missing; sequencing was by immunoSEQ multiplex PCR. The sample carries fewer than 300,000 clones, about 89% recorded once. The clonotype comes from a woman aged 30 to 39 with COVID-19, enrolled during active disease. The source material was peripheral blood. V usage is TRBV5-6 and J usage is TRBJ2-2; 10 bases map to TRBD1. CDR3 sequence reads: CASSLAGTGATGELFF. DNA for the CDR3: TGTGCCAGCAGCTTGGCCGGGACAGGGGCCACCGGGGAGCTGTTTTTT.